The 13 T cell receptor beta chains in this list originate from one sample, sequenced in a study of blood T cell repertoires in COVID-19. TCRdb keeps only in-frame clones here, not all; method: immunoSEQ multiplex PCR. Of approximately 350,000 clones detected, approximately 89% appear once; the ten largest clones hold more than 3%. Sequencing used peripheral blood. The receptors originated from a woman under 30 who had recovered from COVID-19.

For the CDR3, the DNA is TGTGCCAGTACAACGAGGCGCGCCGGGGAGCTGTTTTTT. As protein: CASTTRRAGELFF. The chain links TRBV19 to TRBJ2-2; D call uncertain. The CDR3 totals 13 residues. Germline V CDR1 and CDR2: LNHDA, SQIVND (reference sequence). V was pared by 7 bases and J by 6 bases, with 12 bases between. Using reference TRBV19 and TRBJ2-2 for the parts outside the CDR3, the full variable domain is DGGITQSPKYLFRKEGQNVTLSCEQNLNHDAMYWYRQDPGQGLRLIYYSQIVNDFQKGDIAEGYSVSREKKESFPLTVTSAQKNPTAFYLCASTTRRAGELFFGEGSRLTVL.

The chain carries TRBV9 and TRBJ2-2; possibly TRBD1 for D (5 bases). This CDR3 region has 15 residues. Germline V gene data show CDR1 as SGDLS and CDR2 as YYNGEE. Trimming shortened V by 4 bases and J by 4 bases, and 14 bases separated the two germline ends. This chain's CDR3 is CASSRREGSTGELFF. Written as DNA, the CDR3 is TGTGCCAGCAGCCGCAGGGAAGGTAGCACCGGGGAGCTGTTTTTT.

V usage is TRBV7-6 and J usage is TRBJ2-7; D perhaps matches TRBD2 (6 bases). The germline CDR1 and CDR2 sequences are SGHVS and FNYEAQ. The CDR3 extends over 16 amino acids. The V end was cut by 2 bases, the J end by 0 bases, with 14 bases between. This chain's CDR3 is CASSLNNRGSSYEQYV. The DNA for the CDR3 is TGTGCCAGCAGCTTAAATAATCGGGGGAGCTCCTACGAGCAGTACGTC.

The J gene is TRBJ2-1, the V gene TRBV11-3, with D maybe TRBD1 (6 bases). The CDR3 is 17 residues long. In germline, CDR1 is SGHNT, CDR2 YENEEA. With 5 bases removed from V and 4 bases from J, the gap between germline ends came to 21 bases. CDR3 in DNA: TGTGCCAGCAGCCCAGGGGCCGATCGTAACAGATACAATGAGCAGTTCTTC. Translation gives CASSPGADRNRYNEQFF. Complete variable domain (other parts from reference TRBV11-3 and TRBJ2-1): EAGVVQSPRYKIIEKKQPVAFWCNPISGHNTLYWYLQNLGQGPELLIRYENEEAVDDSQLPKDRFSAERLKGVDSTLKIQPAELGDSAVYLCASSPGADRNRYNEQFFGPGTRLTVL.

V usage is TRBV10-3 and J usage is TRBJ2-3; 7 bases line up with TRBD2. V shed 7 bases, J shed 4 bases, and the junction held 29 bases outside the gene matches. The CDR3 extends over 21 amino acids. Germline V gene data show CDR1 as ENHRY and CDR2 as SYGVKD. The CDR3 bases are TGTGCCATCACCCCCACGGTAGCCGGGAGGAGTCCCCCCCAAGTCGCAGATACGCAGTATTTT. Residues: CAITPTVAGRSPPQVADTQYF.

This clone was picked up one time. V is TRBV20-1 and J is TRBJ2-1; D is unresolved. Trimming took 3 bases from V and 8 from J, leaving 17 bases between them. From germline, CDR1 is DFQATT and CDR2 SNEGSKA (reference sequence). This CDR3 has 14 amino acids. The CDR3 sequence: CSASLEPESDEQFF. CDR3 bases: TGCAGTGCTAGTTTAGAACCTGAAAGCGATGAGCAGTTCTTC.

The genes are TRBV7-2 and TRBJ2-5, with D maybe TRBD1 (8 bases). Germline V gene sequence: CDR1 SGHTA, CDR2 FQGNSA. V lost 4 bases and J 2 bases, leaving 17 bases between the germline ends. The CDR3 extends over 16 amino acids. As DNA, the CDR3 is TGTGCCAGCAGCTCCATTCCACAGGGGGGGCAAGAGACCCAGTACTTC. Its protein product is CASSSIPQGGQETQYF.

The chain couples TRBV7-9 to TRBJ1-3; 8 positions agree with TRBD1. The V gene end was trimmed by 0 bases and the J gene end by 2 bases; junction bases not matched to a gene: 3. Germline V gene lookup returns CDR1 SEHNR and CDR2 FQNEAQ (reference sequence). The CDR3 length is 16 residues. The CDR3 loop is CASSLARTGTGNTIYF. DNA of the CDR3: TGTGCCAGCAGCTTAGCGAGGACAGGGACTGGAAACACCATATATTTT.

The chain couples TRBV11-3 to TRBJ2-1; TRBD2 matches at 9 bases. The CDR3 runs to 17 residues. CDR1 SGHNT and CDR2 YENEEA come from the germline V gene. V was clipped by 4 bases and J by 2 bases; unmatched bases: 9. CDR3 DNA sequence: TGTGCCAGCAGCTCGAACATGGGACTAGCCCCCTACAATGAGCAGTTCTTC. It yields the protein CASSSNMGLAPYNEQFF.

This chain uses TRBV9 with TRBJ1-1, with 9 bases that match TRBD1. The CDR3 runs 16 residues. V lost 0 bases to trimming and J lost 4 bases; unmatched junction nucleotides: 7. CDR1 and CDR2 (germline): SGDLS, YYNGEE. The CDR3: CASSVGGQGRITEAFF. In DNA form, the CDR3 reads TGTGCCAGCAGCGTAGGCGGACAGGGGAGGATCACTGAAGCTTTCTTT.

The genes are TRBV7-8 and TRBJ1-6; possibly TRBD1 for D (6 bases). Germline V CDR1 and CDR2: SGHVS, FQNEAQ. Trimming took off 5 bases at V and 5 bases at J, with 10 bases between the two ends. The CDR3 totals 14 residues. The CDR3 coding sequence is TGTGCCAGCAGCCCCCGGACAGATAATTCACCCCTCCACTTT. Encoded protein: CASSPRTDNSPLHF.

V and J are TRBV12-3 or TRBV12-4 and TRBJ1-5, with 10 positions matching TRBD1. The CDR3 contains 13 residues. After removal of 6 bases from V and 7 bases from J, the junction contained 3 bases not matched to a gene. The CDR3 bases are TGTGCCAGCAGGGGACAGGGGCGACAGCCCCAGCATTTT. This gives the protein CASRGQGRQPQHF.

This clone was seen just once. The CDR3, as DNA: TGTGCCAGCAGTCCATCCGGGACAGGGGTAATCTATGGCTACACCTTC. Protein sequence: CASSPSGTGVIYGYTF. V gene TRBV6-6 combines with J gene TRBJ1-2; 10 nucleotides match TRBD1. Per germline, CDR1 MNHNY and CDR2 SVGAGI (reference sequence). V lost 5 bases and J lost 4; bases outside the gene matches: 10. There are 16 residues in the CDR3.